The 8 T cell receptor beta chains below were found in one sample sequenced in a study of blood T cell repertoires in COVID-19 (dated by TCRdb to 2018 to 2020). Library preparation used the immunoSEQ multiplex PCR assay. Sourced from immuneACCESS, this table was stored by TCRdb with only in-frame sequences that have V and J called. A share of the clones is absent; for the studies checked, an unresolved V gene accounts for under half, and the remainder has no known explanation. The sample contains under 300,000 clones, about 88% of them found a single time. The ten largest clonotypes hold 1.5% to 2% of the sample. The specimen sequenced was PBMCs or T cells enriched from blood (not recorded which). These receptor sequences come from a woman aged 45-65 years who had recovered from COVID-19.

This chain uses TRBV5-6 with TRBJ1-5; 11 positions match TRBD1. V shed 0 bases and J 5 bases; nucleotides not matched to a gene: 7. The CDR3 has 17 residues. The germline CDR1 and CDR2 sequences are SGHDT and YYEEEE. CDR3: CASSLGTGGELYQPQHF. CDR3 in DNA: TGTGCCAGCAGCTTGGGGACAGGGGGCGAATTGTATCAGCCCCAGCATTTT.

The V and J genes are TRBV3-1 (or the pseudogene TRBV3-2) and TRBJ1-3, with a possible D match to TRBD2 (6 bases). Near its end, the DNA agrees better with TRBJ2-2, so the J call may be wrong. The CDR3 is 16 amino acids. From germline, CDR1 is LGHDT and CDR2 YNNKEL (reference sequence). For the CDR3, the DNA is TGTGCCAGCAGCCAATGCCGGGAGCAGCTAAAAGGGGAGCTGTTTTTT. Translating gives CASSQCREQLKGELFF.

This clone was seen more than once but under ten times. The gene calls are TRBV4-2 and TRBJ2-2; no reliable D call. Germline V lookup: CDR1 LGHNA, CDR2 YNFKEQ. V was shortened by 0 bases and J by 5 bases, with 7 bases between the two germline ends. The CDR3 is made up of 14 amino acids. The CDR3 here is CASSQDQVTGELFF. CDR3 coding DNA: TGTGCCAGCAGCCAAGACCAGGTAACCGGGGAGCTGTTTTTT.

In DNA form, the CDR3 reads TGTGCCAGTTCGGTCGTAAGTGGGGCCGTCAATGAGCAGTTCTTC. It is translated as CASSVVSGAVNEQFF. This sequence joins TRBV9 and TRBJ2-1, with D tentatively TRBD1 (5 bases). Trimming took off 8 bases at V and 6 bases at J, with 21 bases between the two ends. The CDR3 is 15 amino acids. Germline V gene lookup returns CDR1 SGDLS and CDR2 YYNGEE.

This rearrangement joins TRBV3-1 (or the pseudogene TRBV3-2) to TRBJ2-5; possibly TRBD2 for D (5 bases). Between the trimmed V and J ends, which lost 4 bases and 5 bases, there was a span of 14 bases. Per the germline V gene, CDR1 is LGHDT and CDR2 is YNNKEL (reference sequence). This CDR3 region has 14 residues. The CDR3 is CASSPLAREETQYF. The CDR3 bases are TGTGCCAGCAGCCCGCTAGCAAGGGAGGAGACCCAGTACTTC.

The rearrangement joins TRBV28 to TRBJ1-6, with D hard to call. The V gene lost 6 bases and the J gene lost 10 bases, with 16 bases spanning the gap. The CDR3 has 14 amino acids. Germline-derived CDR1 and CDR2 are MDHEN and SYDVKM. CDR3 in amino acids: CASSQVGGGSPLHF. CDR3 bases: TGTGCCAGCAGCCAGGTAGGAGGCGGGTCACCCCTCCACTTT.

The chain uses TRBV7-9 and TRBJ2-7; the D gene is possibly TRBD2 (6 bases). CDR3 length: 14 residues. The germline V and J ends were trimmed by 4 bases and 3 bases, with 13 bases remaining between them. Germline assignment: CDR1 SEHNR and CDR2 FQNEAQ (reference sequence). CDR3 loop: CASSSTGEYYEQYF. The DNA for the CDR3 is TGTGCCAGCAGCTCGACGGGAGAGTACTACGAGCAGTACTTC.

The chain has TRBV3-1 (or the pseudogene TRBV3-2) and TRBJ1-1; unclear D gene. Trimming removed 4 bases at V and 4 bases at J, with 13 bases between. Germline values: CDR1 LGHDT, CDR2 YNNKEL (reference sequence). The CDR3 totals 14 residues. The CDR3 nucleotides read TGTGCCAGCAGCCCCCGTGGGAGGACCACTGAAGCTTTCTTT. The encoded protein is CASSPRGRTTEAFF.